Listed below are T cell receptor beta chains from one sample, sequenced in a study of cytomegalovirus exposure and HLA in healthy donors. Sequenced by immunoSEQ multiplex PCR; TCRdb stores in-frame clones only, minus some. The sample lists about 240,000 clones; roughly four fifths were seen once. The sample was PBMCs. These receptors all come from a woman in her sixties or seventies in good health and CMV-seropositive. Each CDR3 is given with its conserved first and last residue. Fields, in order: J gene, clone size, D gene, V gene, CDR3 DNA, CDR3 protein. A D gene is named only where the DNA matches it firmly. Part of the rows lack a size; the others show once, few, many or a class for expanded clones.

TRBJ1-2 | - | - | TRBV10-1 | TGCGCCAGCAGTGACGGGTTTGGCTACACCTTC | CASSDGFGYTF
TRBJ1-1 | few | - | TRBV2 | TGTGCCAGCAGCGGACAGTTTGAAGCTTTCTTT | CASSGQFEAFF
TRBJ2-7 | - | TRBD1 | TRBV27 | TGTGCCAGCAGTACGGACAGGGGGAACTACGAGCAGTACTTC | CASSTDRGNYEQYF
TRBJ1-1 | few | - | TRBV27 | TGTGCCAGCAGGGGACTCGGGGGGACGAACACTGAAGCTTTCTTT | CASRGLGGTNTEAFF
TRBJ1-1 | once | TRBD1 | TRBV20-1 | TGCAGTGCGAGGTCGACAGGGCGAGCTTTCTTT | CSARSTGRAFF
TRBJ2-5 | once | - | TRBV2 | TGTGCCAGCCAACTGGAGACCCAGTACTTC | CASQLETQYF
TRBJ1-6 | - | - | TRBV7-9 | TGTGCCAGCAGCTTAGTTTTGGGGCGAGATTCACCCCTCCACTTT | CASSLVLGRDSPLHF
TRBJ2-1 | - | TRBD1 | TRBV27 | TGTGCCAGCAGTTTTAGACAGGGGCTCTGGAATGAGCAGTTCTTC | CASSFRQGLWNEQFF
TRBJ2-2 | - | TRBD1 | TRBV7-2 | TGTGCCAGCGCGAAGGACAGGGTCATCGCCGGGGAGCTGTTTTTT | CASAKDRVIAGELFF
TRBJ1-3 | - | - | TRBV19 | TGTGCCAGTAGCCCCAATTTCTCTGGAAACACCATATATTTT | CASSPNFSGNTIYF
TRBJ1-1 | - | - | TRBV6-1 | TGTGCCAGCATTCTAGACAGATCTAACACTGAAGCTTTCTTT | CASILDRSNTEAFF
TRBJ2-7 | - | - | TRBV14 | TGTGCCAGCAGCCCCCTTGCAGGGGCCTCCTACGAGCAGTACTTC | CASSPLAGASYEQYF
TRBJ1-2 | - | - | TRBV25-1 | TGTGCCAGCAGTGAGAGCTATGGCTACACCTTC | CASSESYGYTF
TRBJ2-7 | few | - | TRBV28 | TGTGCCAGCAGCCGAGACTACGAGCAGTACTTC | CASSRDYEQYF
TRBJ2-3 | - | TRBD2 | TRBV29-1 | TGCAGCGTTGCGGGGGGGGGACTAGCGGGAAACACAGATACGCAGTATTTT | CSVAGGGLAGNTDTQYF
TRBJ2-7 | - | TRBD1 | TRBV4-1 | TGCGCCAGCAGCCTAACAGGGGGCGGTTACGAGCAGTACTTC | CASSLTGGGYEQYF
TRBJ1-2 | - | TRBD1 | TRBV5-1 | TGCGCCAGCAGCTTATCAGGGGGCCGAGCTAACTATGGCTACACCTTC | CASSLSGGRANYGYTF
TRBJ1-5 | few | TRBD1 | TRBV28 | TGTGCCAGCAGACCTCGGACAGGCTCTTATAGCAATCAGCCCCAGCATTTT | CASRPRTGSYSNQPQHF
TRBJ1-1 | - | - | TRBV11-2 | TGTGCCAGCAGCTTTACCCTAAGGGGCGCCGGGAACACTGAAGCTTTCTTT | CASSFTLRGAGNTEAFF
TRBJ2-7 | - | - | TRBV5-1 | TGCGCCAGCAGCTTGGTCGGGAGTGGGCTCGGCGAGCAGTACTTC | CASSLVGSGLGEQYF
TRBJ2-1 | - | - | TRBV7-6 | TGTGCCAGCAGGGCTTTGCGGGGCAGCTCCTACAATGAGCAGTTCTTC | CASRALRGSSYNEQFF
TRBJ1-4 | - | - | TRBV5-1 | TGCGCCAGCAGCTTGTCGGGCAGGGAAGATGAAAAACTGTTTTTT | CASSLSGREDEKLFF
TRBJ1-5 | few | - | TRBV4-1 | TGCGCCAGCAGCCAGCTAGTATATAGCAATCAGCCCCAGCATTTT | CASSQLVYSNQPQHF
TRBJ2-3 | - | - | TRBV14 | TGTGCCAGCAGCCAAGCAGAAGAGCGGGCGGGCTCCACAGATACGCAGTATTTT | CASSQAEERAGSTDTQYF
TRBJ1-2 | - | TRBD1 | TRBV30 | TGTGCCTGGAGTGTACGGGGGACAGGTGGCTACACCTTC | CAWSVRGTGGYTF
TRBJ1-1 | few | - | TRBV11-2 | TGTGCCAGCAGCTTAGATCGAGGGAACACTGAAGCTTTCTTT | CASSLDRGNTEAFF
TRBJ1-5 | - | TRBD1 | TRBV5-1 | TGCGCCAGCAGCCAGGGGACAGGAGATAATCAGCCCCAGCATTTT | CASSQGTGDNQPQHF
TRBJ1-5 | - | - | TRBV19 | TGTGCCAGTAGTACCCCACCCGGGACAAACCATCAGCCCCAGCATTTT | CASSTPPGTNHQPQHF
TRBJ2-7 | - | TRBD1 | TRBV7-9 | TGTGCCAGCAGCCGCGACAGGGCCGGCGAGCAGTACTTC | CASSRDRAGEQYF
TRBJ1-2 | - | TRBD1 | TRBV5-4 | TGTGCCAGCAGCTCTTCCCGAGGGACAGACTATGGCTACACCTTC | CASSSSRGTDYGYTF
TRBJ1-4 | few | - | TRBV25-1 | TGTGCCAGCCATACAGGGATTAATGAAAAACTGTTTTTT | CASHTGINEKLFF
TRBJ1-2 | - | - | TRBV30 | TGTGCCTGGAGTGTAAAGGGGCGGGGGTATGGCTACACCTTC | CAWSVKGRGYGYTF
TRBJ2-1 | - | TRBD1 | TRBV10-3 | TGTGCCATCACTAGCCGGGACAGCGGAAACTACAATGAGCAGTTCTTC | CAITSRDSGNYNEQFF
TRBJ1-1 | few | - | TRBV6-5 | TGTGCCAGCAGTCGCGACAGGAAGGAAGCTTTCTTT | CASSRDRKEAFF
TRBJ1-3 | - | TRBD1 | TRBV7-6 | TGTGCCAGCAGCTTAGCGACAGGGGGAAACACCATATATTTT | CASSLATGGNTIYF
TRBJ1-5 | - | - | TRBV6-1 | TGTGCCAGCAGTGGGGGCCGGAATCAGCCCCAGCATTTT | CASSGGRNQPQHF
TRBJ2-3 | - | - | TRBV29-1 | TGCAGCGTTAGCGATACGCAGTATTTT | CSVSDTQYF
TRBJ2-3 | - | - | TRBV7-3 | TGTGCCAGCAGCTTTAGCCACACAGATACGCAGTATTTT | CASSFSHTDTQYF
TRBJ1-5 | few | TRBD1 | TRBV2 | TGTGCCAGCAGTGGACAGGGGAATCAGCCCCAGCATTTT | CASSGQGNQPQHF
TRBJ1-1 | - | TRBD1 | TRBV5-4 | TGTGCCAGCAGCTCCCAACCGGGACAGGGGGCAGCTGAAGCTTTCTTT | CASSSQPGQGAAEAFF
TRBJ2-5 | few | TRBD2 | TRBV29-1 | TGCAGCGTTGAAGAAGCGCAGCGGGAGGAGTGGGAGACCCAGTACTTC | CSVEEAQREEWETQYF
TRBJ2-1 | - | - | TRBV6-1 | TGTGCCAGCAGTCCTGGGACATCCCCTTGGAATGAGCAGTTCTTC | CASSPGTSPWNEQFF
TRBJ2-1 | - | TRBD1 | TRBV9 | TGTGCCAGCAGCCCCCTCCACTGGACAGGGGGCTACAATGAGCAGTTCTTC | CASSPLHWTGGYNEQFF
TRBJ1-1 | - | - | TRBV28 | TGTGCCAGCAATCTACAGGTTTACACTGAAGCTTTCTTT | CASNLQVYTEAFF
TRBJ1-2 | - | - | TRBV30 | TGTGCCTGGAGTTTGGAACCAGGGACTGGCCACACCTTC | CAWSLEPGTGHTF
TRBJ2-1 | - | - | TRBV15 | TGTGCCACCAGCAGAGAAAATACAGGGTACGAGCAGTTCTTC | CATSRENTGYEQFF